This record looks at one TCR beta chain sequence and its context. Its antigen is still unknown. Base qualities are not provided; no much larger clone lies one nucleotide away. Participants in the prospective study were aged roughly 18 to 100 years, lived in 24 United States geographic areas, and enrolled through a virtual design. In the prospective study, participants were assigned to cohorts based on the clinical history participants reported in a screening survey and a study questionnaire. Recovered participants in ImmuneRACE Cohort 3 were defined by two consecutive negative NP/OP PCR tests, clearance by a healthcare professional, or resolution of symptoms. Each participant in the prospective study had whole blood, serum and a nasopharyngeal or oropharyngeal swab collected by mobile phlebotomists. Participants in the prospective study had the option to provide additional blood draws and questionnaires over a 2-month period. Blood samples from the prospective study were shipped frozen or at room temperature prior to DNA extraction.

The record originates from a study of blood T cell repertoires in COVID-19 (dated by TCRdb to 2018 to 2021). Context from the whole study: Samples covering the acute and convalescent phases of COVID-19 were provided by collaborators in the United States, Italy and Spain. The prospective study material was composed of cDNA or gDNA derived from T cells, B-cell-depleted T cells, or PBMCs. Deeply sampled blood TCRbeta repertoires from subjects exposed to, actively infected with, or recovered from COVID-19 were included in the dataset. The repertoires were released in a freely available public database intended as a resource for research on the immune response to SARS-CoV-2. The samples were drawn from the first 160 participants of the ongoing ImmuneRACE study and from 950 to 1,500 subjects provided by 6 global collaborators. The sample metadata nearly always contained a de-identified subject ID, COVID-19 status, age in years and sex. Where available, HLA class I and class II types were obtained from metadata supplied by the sample provider rather than from assay-based typing.

Broad study findings and their caveats: The amount of clinical and demographic metadata varied by source and participant and was provided uncurated.

The immunoSEQ Assay, a bias-controlled multiplex PCR, was used to amplify TCRbeta CDR3 regions from genomic DNA. Turning to the authors' computational methods: Nucleated cell counts per sample were estimated from amplification of reference gene primers within the assay. To quantify the absolute abundance of each unique TCRbeta CDR3 rearrangement, sequence reads were collapsed and filtered. For each sample, productive Simpson clonality was calculated by taking the square root of Simpson's diversity index across productive rearrangements. TCRdb limited this immuneACCESS table to in-frame rearrangements with V and J called. A share of clones is missing; checked studies link under half to unresolved V genes, and the rest is unexplained. The DNA was the basis for D and trimming; V, J and clone size are from that table. The sample includes 300,000 to 450,000 clones, with about 90% observed a single time. Approximately 0.99% of the sample belongs to the ten largest clones.

The trim is 0 bases for V and 5 bases for J, with a gap of 13 bases between the germline ends. From the cysteine up to the phenylalanine, the CDR3 has a length of 15 residues. The CDR3 DNA has 45 bases and is translated from base 1. CDR1 and CDR2, per the germline V gene, are MNHEY and SVGAGI. Sequencing was done on a sample of PBMCs or T cells enriched from blood (not recorded which). The chain uses TRBV6-5 and TRBJ2-5, with a tentative D gene TRBD2 over 5 matching bases. The clonotype comes from a woman in her 30s who had recovered from COVID-19. The DNA sequence is as follows: TGTGCCAGCAGTTACTCGAGGGTCAATAAGGAGACCCAGTACTTC. Translated, it reads CASSYSRVNKETQYF.